This record covers a single T cell receptor beta chain. This specimen comes from a study of blood T cell repertoires in COVID-19. Study context: The origin of the acute and convalescent COVID-19 samples was the United States, Italy and Spain. T cells, B-cell-depleted T cells, or PBMCs provided the cDNA or gDNA that served as material.

The repertoire was sequenced with immunoSEQ multiplex PCR; TCRdb's copy has only in-frame clones and lacks some. Of about 200,000 clones listed, 80% to 95% are singletons. It was during active infection that Seattle patients were enrolled and then longitudinally followed. The germline CDR1 and CDR2 sequences are KGHDR and SFDVKD. V dropped 3 bases and J dropped 10 bases, with 9 bases sitting between them. CDR3 length: 12 residues. The TCR was taken from a man aged 55 to 70 with COVID-19, enrolled during active disease. Source material: peripheral blood. The rearrangement joins TRBV24-1 to TRBJ2-1; D call uncertain. The CDR3 loop is CATSDPVEEQFF. CDR3 DNA sequence: TGTGCCACCAGTGATCCCGTGGAGGAGCAGTTCTTC.